The clone carrying this T cell receptor (beta chain) occurred a few times. Its antigen is still unknown. The read ends 3 residues early relative to the CDR3; the germline J gene fills the gap. The CDR3 totals 14 residues. Per germline, CDR1 SEHNR and CDR2 FQNEAQ (reference sequence). Both groups were predominantly of Caucasian heritage. Control and CVID samples contributed equal amounts of genomic DNA. Sequencing was performed with immunoSEQ multiplex PCR; in TCRdb, only in-frame clones are kept and a portion is missing. This sample carries tens of thousands of clones, none of them present only once. The entry originates in a study of T cell clonality in common variable immunodeficiency. Study-wide points: The cause of increased CVID clonality remains unclear without subpopulation sequencing. CVID subjects showed higher TCRbeta clonality than healthy controls.

J is TRBJ1-2 and V is TRBV7-9; no reliable D call. The sequence was obtained from a person aged 18 to 70 in good health. The specimen sequenced was peripheral blood mononuclear cells. The DNA read from the CDR3 is TGTGCCAGCAGCTTTCGACAAAACACAGATACC. Its translation: CASSFRQNTDT. The full-length CDR3 reads as CASSFRQNTDTYTF.